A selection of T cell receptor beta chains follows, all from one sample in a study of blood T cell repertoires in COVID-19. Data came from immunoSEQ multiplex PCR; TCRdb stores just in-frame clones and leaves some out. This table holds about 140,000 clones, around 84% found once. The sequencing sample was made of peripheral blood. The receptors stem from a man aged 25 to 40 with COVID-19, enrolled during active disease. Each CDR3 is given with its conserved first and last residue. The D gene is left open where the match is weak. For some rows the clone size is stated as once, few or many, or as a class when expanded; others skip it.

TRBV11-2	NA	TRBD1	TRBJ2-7	TGTGCCAGCCTGGGACAGGGGCCCTACGAGCAGTACTTC	CASLGQGPYEQYF
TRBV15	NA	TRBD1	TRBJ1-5	TGTGCCACCAGCGAGCCAGGACAGGGGGCTAGTCAGCCCCAGCATTTT	CATSEPGQGASQPQHF
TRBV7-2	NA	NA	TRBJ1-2	TGTGCCAGCAGCTTAGCGGCGGGGCCCTATGGCTACACCTTC	CASSLAAGPYGYTF
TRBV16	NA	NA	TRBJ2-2	TGTGCCAGCAGCCAAATAACTAGTTCGGGGGAGCTGTTTTTT	CASSQITSSGELFF
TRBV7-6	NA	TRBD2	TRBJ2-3	TGTGCCAGCAGCTTAGCTGCGGGAGGCCCTAGCACAGATACGCAGTATTTT	CASSLAAGGPSTDTQYF
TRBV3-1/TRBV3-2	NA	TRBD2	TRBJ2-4	TGTGCCAGCAGCACCAGACTAGCATCGGCGACCCCGGTGGACATTCAGTACTTC	CASSTRLASATPVDIQYF
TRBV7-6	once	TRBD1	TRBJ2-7	TGTGCCAGCAGCCCGGGACAGGGGATGCTCGAGCAGTACTTC	CASSPGQGMLEQYF
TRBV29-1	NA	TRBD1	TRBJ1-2	TGCAGCGTTGGGAGGACAGGAGGGGATGGCTACACCTTC	CSVGRTGGDGYTF
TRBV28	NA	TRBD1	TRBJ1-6	TGTGCCAGCAACTTCGGACAGGGCCGAATTTCACCCCTCCACTTT	CASNFGQGRISPLHF
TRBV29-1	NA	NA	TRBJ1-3	TGCAGCGGGCAGGAGGGCTCTGGAAACACCATATATTTT	CSGQEGSGNTIYF
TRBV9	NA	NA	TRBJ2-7	TGTGCCAGCAGCGGGCCAATTGCGGGAAACGAGCAGTACTTC	CASSGPIAGNEQYF
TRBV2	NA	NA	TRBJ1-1	TGTGCCAGCTTGCCTCGGGGGGTGGGGACTGAAGCTTTCTTT	CASLPRGVGTEAFF
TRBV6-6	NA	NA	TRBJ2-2	TGTGCCAGCAGTTCGCGGGAAATCGGGGAGCTGTTTTTT	CASSSREIGELFF
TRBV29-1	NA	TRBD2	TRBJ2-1	TGCAGCGTTTATACCTCGGGTCTAGCGGGAGCCGAGCAGTTCTTC	CSVYTSGLAGAEQFF
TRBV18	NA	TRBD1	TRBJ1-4	TGTGCCAGCTCACCTGTGCGAGGGGGCGGAACTAATGAAAAACTGTTTTTT	CASSPVRGGGTNEKLFF
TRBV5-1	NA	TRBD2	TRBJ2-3	TGCGCCAGCAGACCTGGGACTAGCGGGAGCACAGATACGCAGTATTTT	CASRPGTSGSTDTQYF
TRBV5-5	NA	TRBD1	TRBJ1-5	TGTGCCAGCAGCTTTCAAGGGGGCAGTCAGCCCCAGCATTTT	CASSFQGGSQPQHF
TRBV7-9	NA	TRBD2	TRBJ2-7	TGTGCCAGCAGCCCGGGTTTCACTAGCGGTGCCTACGAGCAGTACTTC	CASSPGFTSGAYEQYF
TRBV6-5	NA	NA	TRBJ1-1	TGTGCCAGCAACATTAACCGGGGAGGCACTGAAGCTTTCTTT	CASNINRGGTEAFF
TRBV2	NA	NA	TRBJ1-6	TGTGCCAGCACTAAAAAGGGGGTCAGCTCCTATAATTCACCCCTCCACTTT	CASTKKGVSSYNSPLHF
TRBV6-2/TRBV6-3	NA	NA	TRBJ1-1	TGTGCCAGCAGTTACTCGCCAGCGGAGGGGACTGAAGCTTTCTTT	CASSYSPAEGTEAFF
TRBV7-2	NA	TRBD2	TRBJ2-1	TGTGCCAGCAGCCCAGTAGCGGGGACAACCTACAATGAGCAGTTCTTC	CASSPVAGTTYNEQFF
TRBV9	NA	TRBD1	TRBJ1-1	TGTGCCAGCAGCCCCAGGGGGCGGCACACTGAAGCTTTCTTT	CASSPRGRHTEAFF
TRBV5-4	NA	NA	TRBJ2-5	TGTGCCAGCAGCTGGGAGCTGGGCAGCCGGCTGAGTGGCGTCAAAGAGACCCAGTACTTC	CASSWELGSRLSGVKETQYF
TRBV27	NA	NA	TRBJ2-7	TGTGCCAGCAGTTTACATTCATGGCCAGGGGTAGACGAGCAGTACTTC	CASSLHSWPGVDEQYF
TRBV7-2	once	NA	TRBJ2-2	TGTGCCAGCAGCTTAGAACAACCCAGGGGAAACACCGGGGAGCTGTTTTTT	CASSLEQPRGNTGELFF
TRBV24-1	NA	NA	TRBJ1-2	TGTGCCACCAGTGAAGGGGACTATGGCTACACCTTC	CATSEGDYGYTF
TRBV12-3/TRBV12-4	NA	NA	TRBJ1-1	TGTGCCAGCACCGGAGTAGGGAACACTGAAGCTTTCTTT	CASTGVGNTEAFF
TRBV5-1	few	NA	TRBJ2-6	TGCGCCAGCAGCTTGGGGGCCACTGGGGCCAACGTCCTGACTTTC	CASSLGATGANVLTF
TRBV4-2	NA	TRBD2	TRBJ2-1	TGTGCCAGCAGCCGGTCGACTAGCGGGAGCTACAATGAGCAGTTCTTC	CASSRSTSGSYNEQFF
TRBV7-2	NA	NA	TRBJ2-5	TGTGCCAGCAGCCTGGCGGGAGAGACCCAGTACTTC	CASSLAGETQYF
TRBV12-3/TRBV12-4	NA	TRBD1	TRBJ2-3	TGTGCCAGCAGTCTAGGGGGCCCAGATACGCAGTATTTT	CASSLGGPDTQYF
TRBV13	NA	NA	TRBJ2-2	TGTGCCAGCGGCCCACAGGACAGAAGCACCGGGGAGCTGTTTTTT	CASGPQDRSTGELFF
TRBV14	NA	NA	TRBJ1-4	TGTGCCAGCAGCCAAGGTCGTGGGGGGACGGGGACCCTCAGCGGAAAACTGTTTTTT	CASSQGRGGTGTLSGKLFF
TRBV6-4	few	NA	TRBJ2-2	TGTGCCAGCAGTGAAGGAGGCCCGAACACCGGGGAGCTGTTTTTT	CASSEGGPNTGELFF
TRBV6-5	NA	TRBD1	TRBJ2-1	TGTGCCAGCAGTTCGCAACCTACAGGGGACAATGAGCAGTTCTTC	CASSSQPTGDNEQFF
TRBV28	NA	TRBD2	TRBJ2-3	TGTGCCGGGGGGGGTAGCGGAAGCACAGATACGCAGTATTTT	CAGGGSGSTDTQYF
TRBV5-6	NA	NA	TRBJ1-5	TGTGCCAGCAGCACGACAGGTTACAATCAGCCCCAGCATTTT	CASSTTGYNQPQHF
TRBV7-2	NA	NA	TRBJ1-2	TGTGCCAGCAGCTCATCACCCGACACCTATGGCTACACCTTC	CASSSSPDTYGYTF
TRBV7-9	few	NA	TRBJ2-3	TGTGCCAGCAGCTTAGGGTCTAGCGACATAGATACGCAGTATTTT	CASSLGSSDIDTQYF
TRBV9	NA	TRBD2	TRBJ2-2	TGTGCCAGCAGCAGGGACTACTTCAACACCGGGGAGCTGTTTTTT	CASSRDYFNTGELFF
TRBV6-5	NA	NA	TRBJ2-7	TGTGCCAGCACTTACGACCAGGGGTACGAGCAGTACTTC	CASTYDQGYEQYF
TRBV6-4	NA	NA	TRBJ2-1	TGTGCCAGCAGTGACTCCCGGACATACTCCTACAATGAGCAGTTCTTC	CASSDSRTYSYNEQFF
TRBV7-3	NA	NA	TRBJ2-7	TGTGCCAGCAGCTTGGTCGGGTCCCACGAGCAGTACTTC	CASSLVGSHEQYF
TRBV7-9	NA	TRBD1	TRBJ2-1	TGTGCCAGCAGCTTGGGGGCCCGAGGGGGCTCAGATGAGCAGTTCTTC	CASSLGARGGSDEQFF
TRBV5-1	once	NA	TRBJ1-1	TGCGCCAGCAGCTTTACGGGGACAGAAGCTTTCTTT	CASSFTGTEAFF